These T cell receptor beta chains were read from a single sample in a study of blood T cell repertoires in COVID-19. Profiled with immunoSEQ multiplex PCR; TCRdb holds only in-frame clones, not every one. This sample has tens of thousands of clones, with roughly 90% found just once. Specimen: peripheral blood. These receptors all stem from a man aged 45-65 years with acute or convalescent COVID-19. Both conserved end residues are part of each CDR3. Fields, in order: J gene, clone size, V gene, D gene, CDR3 protein, CDR3 DNA. A D gene is named only where the DNA matches it firmly. Rows may omit the clone size; those that give it use once, few, many or a size class.

>TRBJ2-5|-|TRBV5-5|-
CASSVTVMQETQYF
TGTGCCAGCAGCGTGACAGTGATGCAAGAGACCCAGTACTTC
>TRBJ2-3|-|TRBV19|-
CASKTFTSTDTQYF
TGTGCCAGTAAGACATTCACTAGCACAGATACGCAGTATTTT
>TRBJ2-5|-|TRBV7-9|TRBD1
CASSWGQGHQETQYF
TGTGCCAGCAGCTGGGGACAGGGGCACCAAGAGACCCAGTACTTC
>TRBJ2-7|-|TRBV15|-
CATSRDRLQTYEQYF
TGTGCCACCAGCAGAGATCGGTTACAGACATACGAGCAGTACTTC
>TRBJ1-4|-|TRBV3-1/TRBV3-2|TRBD1
CASSPTGGRTNEKLFF
TGTGCCAGCAGCCCTACAGGGGGCCGTACTAATGAAAAACTGTTTTTT
>TRBJ2-5|-|TRBV18|-
CASSPTRAETQYF
TGTGCCAGCTCACCCACTAGGGCGGAGACCCAGTACTTC
>TRBJ1-5|once|TRBV6-5|TRBD1
CASSYTGGDNQPQHF
TGTGCCAGCAGTTACACAGGGGGCGACAATCAGCCCCAGCATTTT
>TRBJ2-3|-|TRBV7-3|TRBD2
CASSLGTSGHTDTQYF
TGTGCCAGCAGCTTAGGGACTAGCGGACACACAGATACGCAGTATTTT
>TRBJ2-3|once|TRBV9|TRBD2
CASSVAGGGMTDTQYF
TGTGCCAGCAGCGTAGCAGGCGGGGGGATGACAGATACGCAGTATTTT
>TRBJ1-2|-|TRBV11-2|TRBD1
CASSLDYGQGPYGYTF
TGTGCCAGCAGCTTAGATTATGGACAGGGACCCTATGGCTACACCTTC
>TRBJ1-1|once|TRBV6-5|TRBD1
CASSSPTGGLTEAFF
TGTGCCAGCAGTTCCCCGACAGGGGGCCTGACTGAAGCTTTCTTT
>TRBJ2-2|-|TRBV29-1|-
CSVELITRTNTGELFF
TGCAGCGTAGAATTAATTACTCGCACGAACACCGGGGAGCTGTTTTTT
>TRBJ2-3|-|TRBV7-2|-
CASSLSLEPDTQYF
TGTGCCAGCAGCTTAAGCCTTGAACCAGATACGCAGTATTTT
>TRBJ1-4|-|TRBV18|-
CASSPVSGGVEKLFF
TGTGCCAGCTCACCTGTGAGTGGGGGCGTCGAAAAACTGTTTTTT
>TRBJ2-1|once|TRBV2|TRBD1
CASSDDRGGYNEQFF
TGTGCCAGCAGTGACGACAGGGGGGGGTACAATGAGCAGTTCTTC
>TRBJ2-2|-|TRBV7-2|-
CASSSYTGELFF
TGTGCCAGCAGCTCATACACCGGGGAGCTGTTTTTT
>TRBJ1-5|-|TRBV5-6|TRBD1
CASSFTGDSNQPQHF
TGTGCCAGCAGCTTTACAGGGGACAGCAATCAGCCCCAGCATTTT
>TRBJ2-7|-|TRBV6-5|TRBD1
CASSRTGVHEQYF
TGTGCCAGCAGCCGGACAGGAGTCCACGAGCAGTACTTC
>TRBJ1-4|once|TRBV5-1|-
CASSSGRGPTNEKLFF
TGCGCCAGCAGCTCCGGGCGGGGCCCAACTAATGAAAAACTGTTTTTT
>TRBJ1-5|-|TRBV28|TRBD1
CASSLRQGFGNQPQHF
TGTGCCAGCAGTTTGCGACAGGGATTTGGGAATCAGCCCCAGCATTTT
>TRBJ2-4|-|TRBV6-2/TRBV6-3|-
CASSPLGEVAKNIQYF
TGTGCCAGCAGCCCCCTGGGGGAGGTAGCCAAAAACATTCAGTACTTC
>TRBJ2-7|-|TRBV24-1|TRBD1
CATPGTGNYEQYF
TGTGCCACCCCCGGGACAGGGAACTACGAGCAGTACTTC
>TRBJ2-3|-|TRBV5-1|TRBD1
CASGEGTGFVTQYF
TGCGCCAGCGGCGAAGGGACAGGGTTTGTTACGCAGTATTTT
>TRBJ2-1|-|TRBV20-1|-
CSASEHLGNEQFF
TGCAGTGCAAGTGAACACCTCGGGAATGAGCAGTTCTTC
>TRBJ2-3|once|TRBV24-1|TRBD2
CATSDYQRGTDTQYF
TGTGCCACCAGTGATTATCAGCGGGGGACGGATACGCAGTATTTT
>TRBJ2-1|-|TRBV25-1|TRBD2
CASRATRTSSSEQFF
TGTGCCAGCAGAGCCACTCGGACTAGCTCCAGTGAGCAGTTCTTC
>TRBJ2-7|once|TRBV18|-
CASSLNQGRDEQYF
TGTGCCAGCTCACTCAATCAGGGGAGGGACGAGCAGTACTTC
>TRBJ2-5|once|TRBV10-3|-
CAAQGTGRQETQYF
TGTGCCGCCCAGGGCACAGGGCGGCAAGAGACCCAGTACTTC
>TRBJ2-2|-|TRBV7-9|-
CASSLETDNTGELFF
TGTGCCAGCAGCTTAGAGACAGATAACACCGGGGAGCTGTTTTTT
>TRBJ2-1|-|TRBV19|TRBD1
CASSSTADRGPHNEQFF
TGTGCCAGTAGTTCCACCGCCGACAGGGGGCCCCACAATGAGCAGTTCTTC
>TRBJ1-2|-|TRBV6-5|-
CASSMDSYGYTF
TGTGCCAGCAGTATGGACAGCTATGGCTACACCTTC
>TRBJ2-1|once|TRBV6-5|TRBD1
CASSPGQGFNEQFF
TGTGCCAGCAGTCCGGGACAGGGTTTCAATGAGCAGTTCTTC
>TRBJ1-2|-|TRBV2|-
CASSERGTYGYTF
TGTGCCAGCAGTGAAAGGGGCACCTATGGCTACACCTTC
>TRBJ1-1|-|TRBV30|TRBD1
CAWSYPGQLPFF
TGTGCCTGGAGTTACCCGGGACAGTTGCCTTTCTTT
>TRBJ1-2|-|TRBV3-1/TRBV3-2|-
CASSQGPSGYTF
TGTGCCAGCAGCCAAGGGCCTAGCGGCTACACCTTC
>TRBJ1-1|-|TRBV5-1|-
CASSLNSANTEAFF
TGCGCCAGCAGCTTGAACAGTGCAAACACTGAAGCTTTCTTT
>TRBJ1-1|once|TRBV9|TRBD1
CASSETPGQGNTEAFF
TGTGCCAGCAGCGAAACACCGGGACAGGGTAACACTGAAGCTTTCTTT
>TRBJ1-2|-|TRBV11-3|-
CASSLQGGRGYTF
TGTGCCAGCAGCTTGCAAGGGGGAAGAGGCTACACCTTC
>TRBJ2-1|-|TRBV10-3|TRBD2
CAISEASGGWEQFF
TGTGCCATCAGTGAGGCTAGCGGGGGCTGGGAGCAGTTCTTC
>TRBJ1-1|-|TRBV2|TRBD1
CASSTDRLVTEAFF
TGTGCCAGCAGTACGGACAGGCTAGTCACTGAAGCTTTCTTT
>TRBJ1-1|-|TRBV2|-
CASYRSSLNTEAFF
TGTGCCAGCTACAGGTCGAGTTTGAACACTGAAGCTTTCTTT
>TRBJ2-1|-|TRBV5-6|TRBD2
CASSLDRLAHYNEQFF
TGTGCCAGCAGCCTGGACCGACTAGCGCATTACAATGAGCAGTTCTTC
>TRBJ1-2|-|TRBV2|TRBD1
CASTGQVYGYTF
TGTGCCAGCACGGGACAGGTTTATGGCTACACCTTC
>TRBJ2-4|once|TRBV12-5|TRBD1
CASGNGQGVENIQYF
TGTGCTAGTGGGAATGGACAGGGGGTTGAAAACATTCAGTACTTC
>TRBJ2-1|-|TRBV15|-
CATSRGRGPYEQFF
TGTGCCACCAGCAGAGGGCGGGGGCCGTATGAGCAGTTCTTC
>TRBJ2-1|-|TRBV28|-
CASSLGGNYNEQFF
TGTGCCAGCAGTTTAGGGGGGAACTACAATGAGCAGTTCTTC
>TRBJ2-7|-|TRBV5-1|TRBD1
CASSLQGPAYEQYF
TGCGCCAGCAGCTTACAGGGGCCCGCCTACGAGCAGTACTTC
>TRBJ1-5|-|TRBV19|-
CALGQGINQPQHF
TGTGCCCTGGGTCAGGGGATCAATCAGCCCCAGCATTTT
>TRBJ1-6|once|TRBV6-5|TRBD1
CASKWDRDGSPLHF
TGTGCCAGCAAATGGGACAGGGACGGCTCACCCCTCCACTTT
>TRBJ1-4|-|TRBV6-2/TRBV6-3|-
CASSYLLDSPATNEKLFF
TGTGCCAGCAGTTACTTACTGGACAGCCCTGCAACTAATGAAAAACTGTTTTTT
>TRBJ2-3|-|TRBV18|-
CASSPPSRGTDTQYF
TGTGCCAGCTCACCACCCTCTAGGGGAACAGATACGCAGTATTTT
>TRBJ2-1|-|TRBV7-3|TRBD1
CASSATGTGEGVGQFF
TGTGCCAGCAGCGCAACCGGGACAGGGGAAGGGGTTGGGCAGTTCTTC
>TRBJ1-1|-|TRBV6-5|-
CASSSETEAFF
TGTGCCAGCAGTTCCGAGACTGAAGCTTTCTTT
>TRBJ2-7|-|TRBV28|-
CASSPPMGLYEQYF
TGTGCCAGCAGTCCACCGATGGGACTGTACGAGCAGTACTTC
>TRBJ2-2|-|TRBV7-2|-
CASSLVGAYGELFF
TGTGCCAGCAGCTTAGTAGGGGCGTACGGGGAGCTGTTTTTT
>TRBJ2-2|-|TRBV6-5|TRBD1
CASSMEGQGAGELFF
TGTGCCAGCAGTATGGAGGGACAGGGGGCCGGGGAGCTGTTTTTT
>TRBJ2-2|-|TRBV3-1/TRBV3-2|TRBD1
CASRREGATGELFF
TGTGCCAGCAGGAGAGAGGGGGCGACCGGGGAGCTGTTTTTT
>TRBJ1-1|once|TRBV13|TRBD1
CASRTGGRTEAFF
TGTGCCAGCAGAACAGGGGGGAGGACTGAAGCTTTCTTT
>TRBJ1-2|-|TRBV7-3|TRBD1
CASSLKGQGVSNYGYTF
TGTGCCAGCAGCTTAAAGGGACAGGGAGTATCTAACTATGGCTACACCTTC
>TRBJ2-3|-|TRBV6-2/TRBV6-3|-
CASSYGSVNTDTQYF
TGTGCCAGCAGTTACGGTAGCGTTAACACAGATACGCAGTATTTT